Sequencing of this TCR beta chain was carried out in a study of shared clonotypes between healthy human individuals. Across the whole study: Used for every donor were three CD4 naive, three CD4 memory, two CD8 naive and one CD8 memory plate.

Findings of the study overall: Although depth was large, rarefaction showed that sequencing of the sorted subsets was incomplete. Clonotypes which were not shared had lower generation probabilities than clonotypes that all four donors shared. Generally, naive subsets (rather than memory subsets) showed larger estimated richness.

Some clones are missing from TCRdb's copy, which holds only in-frame ones; the method was immunoSEQ multiplex PCR. This sample carries 2 million to 2.5 million clones, 92% of them seen once, and the ten largest clones take more than 0.35%. Germline V CDR1 and CDR2: SGHNT, YYREEE (reference sequence). Trimming left V 0 bases short and J 0 bases short, with 9 bases between. This CDR3 comprises 16 residues. Comments on this clone: No antigen is known for it.

Material: naive CD4+ T cells from PBMCs. The subset is: CD45RA+ positively selected. The receptor was isolated from a man aged 18 to 30 in good health. Some clones in this sample may be carry-over from other donors' samples. The chain combines TRBV5-4 with TRBJ2-2, with D unresolved. The CDR3 spells CASSLAPLSNTGELFF. In nucleotides, the CDR3 is TGTGCCAGCAGCTTGGCCCCGCTCTCGAACACCGGGGAGCTGTTTTTT.